This TCR beta chain was sequenced in a study of T cell responses to AZD1222 COVID-19 vaccine. Study as a whole: It was second doses at about 4 or about 12 weeks that were pooled. Findings and caveats of the study: At baseline, just a handful of AZD1222 recipients tested seropositive. Donors were largely white British and mainly female; clonal diversity was possibly underestimated.

The table came from immunoSEQ multiplex PCR; TCRdb's copy has only in-frame clones and leaves some out. Among 55,000 to 75,000 clones listed, about 90% were seen once. This clone was seen once. Its target is not known. The starting material was peripheral blood, obtained on day 0 of AZD1222 vaccination. This receptor was taken from an adult in good health.

The CDR3 is CASSHRIDPGSYGYTF. The CDR3 DNA follows: TGTGCCAGCAGCCATCGTATCGATCCGGGTAGCTATGGCTACACCTTC. The chain links TRBV3-1 (or the pseudogene TRBV3-2) to TRBJ1-2, with D hard to call. Germline values: CDR1 LGHDT, CDR2 YNNKEL (reference sequence). With 3 bases removed from V and 4 bases from J, the gap between germline ends came to 18 bases. This CDR3 comprises 16 residues.